These T cell receptor beta chains were read from a single sample in a study of T cells in Graves' hyperthyroidism and ophthalmopathy. Using its own MiXCR run on the multiplex PCR reads, TCRdb lists one record per CDR3 protein. The sample has 300,000 to 500,000 distinct CDR3 sequences; around 15% are singletons. The sample comprised blood. Receptors originate from a man in his fifties with Graves' ophthalmopathy. CDR3s include the opening cysteine and the closing phenylalanine or tryptophan. D genes are given only for firm matches. For some rows the clone size is stated as once, few or many, or as a class when expanded; others skip it.

V gene	D gene	J gene	clone size	CDR3 DNA	CDR3 protein
TRBV20-1	NA	TRBJ2-2	NA	TGCAGTGCTAGAAACAGGGCGGACGGGGAGCTGTTTTTT	CSARNRADGELFF
TRBV13	NA	TRBJ2-1	few	TGTGCCAGCATCAAATCTAGGACAGATCCCTACAATGAGCAGTTCTTC	CASIKSRTDPYNEQFF
TRBV29-1	NA	TRBJ1-1	NA	TGCAGCGTTGAAGATCCCTTGGACAGAATGAACACTGAAGCTTTCTTT	CSVEDPLDRMNTEAFF
TRBV6-1	TRBD1	TRBJ2-3	many	TGTGCCAGCAGTGGCGGACAGGGTTCGGGGGATACGCAGTATTTT	CASSGGQGSGDTQYF
TRBV20-1	NA	TRBJ1-5	few	TGCAGTGCTAGGGACGGGACACTCAGCAATCAGCCCCAGCATTTT	CSARDGTLSNQPQHF
TRBV27	TRBD1	TRBJ1-3	many	TGTGCCAGCAGTAGCCTCGGGACAGGGCAGAAAGGAAACACCATATATTTT	CASSSLGTGQKGNTIYF
TRBV18	NA	TRBJ1-3	few	TGTGCCAGCTCACAGGACATTCCAACGGGCTCTGGAAACACCATATATTTT	CASSQDIPTGSGNTIYF
TRBV28	TRBD1	TRBJ1-5	NA	TGTGCCAGCAGTTTTTCCCTTGGACAGGATAATCAGCCCCAGCATTTT	CASSFSLGQDNQPQHF
TRBV27	NA	TRBJ1-2	many	TGTGCCAGCAGTCTCGGCGGTGGGCAGTCCTATGGCTACACCTTC	CASSLGGGQSYGYTF
TRBV5-1	NA	TRBJ1-1	NA	TGCGCCAGCAGCTTGGCTCTCGGGAGGGTGGGGAACACTGAAGCTTTCTTT	CASSLALGRVGNTEAFF
TRBV5-1	NA	TRBJ2-3	many	TGCGCCAGCAGCTTGGCCCCCCAGTACACAGATACGCAGTATTTT	CASSLAPQYTDTQYF
TRBV6-1	NA	TRBJ1-5	many	TGTGCCAGCAGTTATAGCCGGGGGCCTAATCAGCCCCAGCATTTT	CASSYSRGPNQPQHF
TRBV9	NA	TRBJ2-1	few	TGTGCCAGCAGCGTAGCTGTCCGTTCCTACAATGAGCAGTTCTTC	CASSVAVRSYNEQFF
TRBV19	TRBD1	TRBJ1-5	NA	TGTGCCAGTAGTAGTGCAGGGGGGATCAATCAGCCCCAGCATTTT	CASSSAGGINQPQHF
TRBV5-8	NA	TRBJ1-2	many	TGTGCCAGCTCTTACTATGGCTACACCTTC	CASSYYGYTF
TRBV7-9	TRBD2	TRBJ2-1	many	TGTGCCAGCAGCAGCTATAAGAAGCGGGGAAACAATGAGCAGTTCTTC	CASSSYKKRGNNEQFF
TRBV29-1	NA	TRBJ2-1	NA	TGCAGCGTCCAGGGGGGCGGGAGTGTCCACAATGAGCAGTTCTTC	CSVQGGGSVHNEQFF
TRBV6-1	NA	TRBJ1-5	NA	TGTGCCAGCAGAACGGGAGGTTCAAGCCAGCCCCAGCATTTT	CASRTGGSSQPQHF
TRBV30	TRBD1	TRBJ1-2	many	TGTGCCTGGAGTGCGAAACAGGGGATTGATGGCTACACCTTC	CAWSAKQGIDGYTF
TRBV9	NA	TRBJ1-3	few	TGTGCCAGCAGCGTCCAGGGCTCTGGAAACACCATATATTTT	CASSVQGSGNTIYF
TRBV20-1	NA	TRBJ1-1	few	TGCAGTGCTAGGCGCCAGGGGTTTGAAGCTTTCTTT	CSARRQGFEAFF
TRBV27	TRBD1	TRBJ2-7	few	TGTGCCAGCAGTTTATGGGGACAGGGTGGCTACGAGCAGTACTTC	CASSLWGQGGYEQYF
TRBV3-1	TRBD2	TRBJ2-2	many	TGTGCCAGCAGCCAATGGGCTAGCGGGAGTTCCGGGGAGCTGTTTTTT	CASSQWASGSSGELFF
TRBV7-9	NA	TRBJ1-1	many	TGTGCCAGCACCAAGGACGTGAACACTGAAGCTTTCTTT	CASTKDVNTEAFF
TRBV2	NA	TRBJ1-2	many	TGTGCCAGCACCCCGGGACACGCGAACTATGGCTACACCTTC	CASTPGHANYGYTF
TRBV20-1	TRBD2	TRBJ2-5	many	TGCAGTGCTAGTAGGGCGGGAGGGCCGGAGACCCAGTACTTC	CSASRAGGPETQYF
TRBV28	TRBD2	TRBJ2-3	NA	TGTGCCAGCCCAGTATGGGAGGGAGATACGCAGTATTTT	CASPVWEGDTQYF
TRBV5-1	NA	TRBJ2-2	few	TGCGCCAGCAGCTTGGAGGCGGGTACCGGGGAGCTGTTTTTT	CASSLEAGTGELFF
TRBV6-1	NA	TRBJ1-4	few	TGTGCCAGCAGTCACAGGACAGTTGAAGTTGAAAAACTGTTTTTT	CASSHRTVEVEKLFF